A single sample gave rise to the 8 T cell receptor beta chains below, sequenced in a study of regulatory T cells after allogeneic stem cell transplantation. The TCR beta CDR3 region was amplified from SMARTer RACE cDNA made from RNA. TCRdb reprocessed the 5' RACE reads with MiXCR, giving one entry per CDR3 protein. The table includes around 4,400 distinct CDR3 sequences, around 97% detected once. Source: sorted CD4+ T cells from blood (whether regulatory or conventional is not recorded), taken 30 days after allogeneic stem cell transplant. Source of these receptors: a human patient who had an allogeneic stem cell transplant, so the T cells may come from the graft donor.

The chain couples TRBV28 to TRBJ1-5, with D uncertain. The CDR3 spans 16 residues. CDR1 and CDR2 (germline): MDHEN, SYDVKM. The CDR3 nucleotides are TGTGGCACCAGTAGCCTCCGAGTGGAGCGCAATCAGGCGCAGCATTTT. Translating it yields CGTSSLRVERNQAQHF.

Comments on this clonotype: A junction end diverges from the germline sequence, so it may reflect a read error. The rearrangement links TRBV20-1 to TRBJ2-3; either TRBD1 or TRBD2 may supply D (5 bases each). This CDR3 region has 13 residues. The germline V gene has CDR1 DFQATT and CDR2 SNEGSKA (reference sequence). Here the CDR3 reads CCRKGRSTDTEYF. The CDR3 DNA reads TGCTGTAGGAAGGGACGAAGTACAGATACAGAGTACTTT.

The chain joins TRBV20-1 to TRBJ2-3; the match to TRBD2 covers 7 bases. The germline V gene has CDR1 DFQATT and CDR2 SNEGSKA (reference sequence). The CDR3 is 15 amino acids. The junction had 8 bases not matched to a gene; V was cut back by 0 bases and J by 5 bases. DNA of the CDR3: TGCAGTGCTAGAGATCCAGCGGGCGGGGGAGATACGCAGTATTTT. Residues: CSARDPAGGGDTQYF.

V usage is TRBV5-1 and J usage is TRBJ2-1; D possibly corresponds to TRBD1 (6 bases). Trimming took off 6 bases at V and 14 bases at J, with 36 bases between the two ends. CDR1 is SGHRS, CDR2 YFSETQ, per germline. This CDR3 contains 18 residues. The CDR3 sequence is CASNLGASRSFANNEEFF. The DNA of the CDR3 is TGCGCCAGCAACCTGGGGGCCAGCAGGAGTTTCGCGAACAATGAAGAGTTCTTC.

A word on this clonotype: A read error may account for a junction end that differs from germline. The V gene is TRBV2, the J gene TRBJ1-6; D gene unclear. The CDR3 sequence is 15 residues long. Per germline, CDR1 SNHLY and CDR2 FYNNEI. CDR3 DNA: TGTGCCAGCAGTCCTATGAGCTCCTATAATACACCCCTCCTCTTT. Its translation is CASSPMSSYNTPLLF. Drawing the rest from reference TRBV2 and TRBJ1-6, the complete variable domain is EPEVTQTPSHQVTQMGQEVILRCVPISNHLYFYWYRQILGQKVEFLVSFYNNEISEKSEIFDDQFSVERPDGSNFTLKIRSTKLEDSAMYFCASSPMSSYNTPLLFGNGTRLTVT.

This clonotype was detected only a few times. The rearrangement links TRBV2 to TRBJ1-6; unclear D gene. The CDR3 length is 15 residues. Germline V CDR1 and CDR2: SNHLY, FYNNEI. Deletions cut 5 bases from V and 14 bases from J, with 22 bases between. CDR3 bases: TGTGCCAGCAGTCCTATGAGCTCCTATAATTCTGCCCTCCACTTT. Translating it yields CASSPMSSYNSALHF.

To note about this clonotype: Germline is not matched at one junction end, which may reflect a read error. The gene calls are TRBV29-1 and TRBJ2-1; TRBD1 aligns across 12 bases. The J call is in doubt because the DNA end fits TRBJ2-7 better. The CDR3 has 16 residues. Per germline, CDR1 SQVTM and CDR2 ANQGSEA. The CDR3 region is CSVTPGTGGSSNEQYF. Written as DNA, the CDR3 is TGCAGCGTGACCCCCGGGACAGGGGGCTCCTCCAACGAGCAGTACTTC.

This chain joins TRBV5-1 and TRBJ2-7, with TRBD2 matching over 8 bases. This CDR3 is 16 amino acids long. In germline, CDR1 is SGHRS, CDR2 YFSETQ. The CDR3 reads CHSHPGTRGNYYEQYF. CDR3 coding DNA: TGCCACAGCCACCCTGGGACTAGGGGGAACTACTACGAGCAGTACTTC. The variable domain in full, with the rest retrieved from reference TRBV5-1 and TRBJ2-7, is KAGVTQTPRYLIKTRGQQVTLSCSPISGHRSVSWYQQTPGQGLQFLFEYFSETQRNKGNFPGRFSGRQFSNSRSEMNVSTLELGDSALYLCHSHPGTRGNYYEQYFGPGTRLTVT.